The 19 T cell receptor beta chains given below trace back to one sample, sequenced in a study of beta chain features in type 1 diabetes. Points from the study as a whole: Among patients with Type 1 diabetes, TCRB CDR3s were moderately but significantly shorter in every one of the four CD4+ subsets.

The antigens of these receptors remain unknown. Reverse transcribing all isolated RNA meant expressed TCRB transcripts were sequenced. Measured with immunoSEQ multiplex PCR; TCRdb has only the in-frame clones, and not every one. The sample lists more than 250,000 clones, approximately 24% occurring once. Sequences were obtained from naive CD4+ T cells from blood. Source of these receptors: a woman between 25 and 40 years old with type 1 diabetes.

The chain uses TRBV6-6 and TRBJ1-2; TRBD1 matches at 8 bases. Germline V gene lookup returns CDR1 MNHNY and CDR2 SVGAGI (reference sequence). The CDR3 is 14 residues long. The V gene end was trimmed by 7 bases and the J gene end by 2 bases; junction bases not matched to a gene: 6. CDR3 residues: CASTPGGANYGYTF. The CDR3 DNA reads TGTGCCAGCACCCCAGGGGGCGCGAACTATGGCTACACCTTC.

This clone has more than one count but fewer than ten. CDR3 in amino acids: CASSVLVGAGETQYF. The CDR3 DNA reads as TGTGCCAGCAGTGTGTTGGTGGGGGCTGGAGAGACCCAGTACTTC. V usage is TRBV2 and J usage is TRBJ2-5; a possible D gene is TRBD1 (6 bases). Per the germline V gene, CDR1 is SNHLY and CDR2 is FYNNEI. The ends were cut back, 4 bases at V and 4 bases at J, with 16 bases in the middle. The CDR3 length is 15 residues.

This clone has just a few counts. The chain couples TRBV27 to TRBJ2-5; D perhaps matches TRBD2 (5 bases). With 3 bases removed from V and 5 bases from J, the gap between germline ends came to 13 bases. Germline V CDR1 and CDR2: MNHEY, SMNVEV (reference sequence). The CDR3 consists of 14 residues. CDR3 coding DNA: TGTGCCAGCAGTTTTGGCGGGTCTAGCGAGACCCAGTACTTC. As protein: CASSFGGSSETQYF.

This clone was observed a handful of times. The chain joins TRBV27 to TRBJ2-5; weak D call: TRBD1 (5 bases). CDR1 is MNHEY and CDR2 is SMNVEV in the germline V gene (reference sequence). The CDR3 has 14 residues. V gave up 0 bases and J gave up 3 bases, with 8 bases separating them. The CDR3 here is CASSLSGREETQYF. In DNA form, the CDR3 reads TGTGCCAGCAGTTTATCAGGCAGGGAAGAGACCCAGTACTTC.

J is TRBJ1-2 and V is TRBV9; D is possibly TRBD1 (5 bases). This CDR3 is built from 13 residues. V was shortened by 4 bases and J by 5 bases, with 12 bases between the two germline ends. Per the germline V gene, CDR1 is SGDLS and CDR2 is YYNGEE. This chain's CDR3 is CASSLTTVYGYTF. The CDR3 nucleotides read TGTGCCAGCAGCCTTACGACAGTGTATGGCTACACCTTC.

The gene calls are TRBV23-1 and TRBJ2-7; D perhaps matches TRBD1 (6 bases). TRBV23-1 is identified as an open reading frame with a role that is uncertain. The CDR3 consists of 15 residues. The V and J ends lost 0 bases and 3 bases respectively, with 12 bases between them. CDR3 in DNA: TGCGCCAGCAGTCAATCGGAGACAGGCTTCTACGAGCAGTACTTC. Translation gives CASSQSETGFYEQYF.

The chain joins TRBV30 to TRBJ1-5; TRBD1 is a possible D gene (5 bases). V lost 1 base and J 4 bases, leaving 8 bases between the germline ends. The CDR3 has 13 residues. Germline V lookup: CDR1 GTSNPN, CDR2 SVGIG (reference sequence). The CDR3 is CAWSGHRNQPQHF. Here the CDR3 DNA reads TGTGCCTGGAGTGGGCACAGGAATCAGCCCCAGCATTTT.

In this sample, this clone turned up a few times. The CDR3 sequence: CASSDTGRTEAFF. In DNA form, the CDR3 reads TGCGCCAGCAGCGACACAGGGCGCACTGAAGCTTTCTTT. The chain links TRBV5-1 to TRBJ1-1, with D possibly TRBD1 on 6 matching bases. Germline V CDR1 and CDR2: SGHRS, YFSETQ. The CDR3 runs 13 residues. The germline V and J ends were trimmed by 4 bases and 4 bases, with 11 bases remaining between them.

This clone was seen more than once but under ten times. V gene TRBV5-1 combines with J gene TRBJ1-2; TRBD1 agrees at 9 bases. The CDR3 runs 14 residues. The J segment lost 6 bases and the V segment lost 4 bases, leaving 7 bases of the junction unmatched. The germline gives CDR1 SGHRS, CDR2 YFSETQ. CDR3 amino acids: CASSPNRDRDGYTF. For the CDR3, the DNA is TGCGCCAGCAGCCCCAACCGGGACAGGGATGGCTACACCTTC. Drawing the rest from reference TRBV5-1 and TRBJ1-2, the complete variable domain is KAGVTQTPRYLIKTRGQQVTLSCSPISGHRSVSWYQQTPGQGLQFLFEYFSETQRNKGNFPGRFSGRQFSNSRSEMNVSTLELGDSALYLCASSPNRDRDGYTFGSGTRLTVV.

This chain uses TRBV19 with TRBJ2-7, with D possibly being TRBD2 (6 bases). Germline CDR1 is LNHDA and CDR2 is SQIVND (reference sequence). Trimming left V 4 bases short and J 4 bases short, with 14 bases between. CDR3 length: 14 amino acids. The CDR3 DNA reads TGTGCCAGTAGTACACAAAGCGGGCGGTACGAGCAGTACTTC. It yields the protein CASSTQSGRYEQYF. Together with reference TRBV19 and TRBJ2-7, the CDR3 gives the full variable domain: DGGITQSPKYLFRKEGQNVTLSCEQNLNHDAMYWYRQDPGQGLRLIYYSQIVNDFQKGDIAEGYSVSREKKESFPLTVTSAQKNPTAFYLCASSTQSGRYEQYFGPGTRLTVT.

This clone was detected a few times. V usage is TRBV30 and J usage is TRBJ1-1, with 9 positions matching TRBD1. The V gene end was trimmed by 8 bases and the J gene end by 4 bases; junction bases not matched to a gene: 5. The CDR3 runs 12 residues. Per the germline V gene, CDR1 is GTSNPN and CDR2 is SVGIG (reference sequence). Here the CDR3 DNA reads TGTGCCACTCGACAGGGGGGCACTGAAGCTTTCTTT. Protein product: CATRQGGTEAFF.

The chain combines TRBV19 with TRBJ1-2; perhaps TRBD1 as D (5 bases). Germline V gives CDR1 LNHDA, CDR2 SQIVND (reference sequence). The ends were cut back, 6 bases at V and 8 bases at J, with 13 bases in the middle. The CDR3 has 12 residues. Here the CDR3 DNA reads TGTGCCAGTAGAGGCAGGGTGGAAGGCTACACCTTC. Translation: CASRGRVEGYTF. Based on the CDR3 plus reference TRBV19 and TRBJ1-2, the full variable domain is DGGITQSPKYLFRKEGQNVTLSCEQNLNHDAMYWYRQDPGQGLRLIYYSQIVNDFQKGDIAEGYSVSREKKESFPLTVTSAQKNPTAFYLCASRGRVEGYTFGSGTRLTVV.

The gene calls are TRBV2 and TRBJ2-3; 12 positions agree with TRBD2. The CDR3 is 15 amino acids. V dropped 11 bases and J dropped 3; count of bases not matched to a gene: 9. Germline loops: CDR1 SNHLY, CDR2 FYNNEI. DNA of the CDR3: TGTGCCGGGGGACTAGCGGGTGGTAGGACAGATACGCAGTATTTT. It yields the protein CAGGLAGGRTDTQYF.

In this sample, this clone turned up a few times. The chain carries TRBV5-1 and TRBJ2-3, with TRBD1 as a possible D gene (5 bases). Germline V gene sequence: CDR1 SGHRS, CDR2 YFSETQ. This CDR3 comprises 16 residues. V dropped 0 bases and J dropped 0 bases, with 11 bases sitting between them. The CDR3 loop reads CASSLVVTVSTDTQYF. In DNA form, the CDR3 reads TGCGCCAGCAGCTTGGTTGTGACAGTGAGCACAGATACGCAGTATTTT.

CDR3 region: CASSPQMETQYF. Written as DNA, the CDR3 is TGTGCCAGCTCACCGCAGATGGAGACCCAGTACTTC. The genes are TRBV18 and TRBJ2-5; no firm D call. The CDR3 loop spans 12 amino acids. Per germline, CDR1 KGHSH and CDR2 LQKENI. V lost 3 bases to trimming and J lost 5 bases, with 7 bases between them.

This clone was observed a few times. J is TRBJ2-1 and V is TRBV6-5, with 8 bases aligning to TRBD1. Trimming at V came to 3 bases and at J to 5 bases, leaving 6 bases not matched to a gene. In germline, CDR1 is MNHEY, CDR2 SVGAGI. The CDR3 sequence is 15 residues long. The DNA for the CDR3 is TGTGCCAGCAGTTATGCCGGGACAGGACACAATGAGCAGTTCTTC. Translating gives CASSYAGTGHNEQFF.

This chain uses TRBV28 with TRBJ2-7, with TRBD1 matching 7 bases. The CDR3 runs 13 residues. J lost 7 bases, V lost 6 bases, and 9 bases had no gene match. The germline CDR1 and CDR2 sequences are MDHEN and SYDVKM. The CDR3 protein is CASRSGQPREQYF. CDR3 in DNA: TGTGCCAGCAGATCGGGACAGCCGCGGGAGCAGTACTTC.

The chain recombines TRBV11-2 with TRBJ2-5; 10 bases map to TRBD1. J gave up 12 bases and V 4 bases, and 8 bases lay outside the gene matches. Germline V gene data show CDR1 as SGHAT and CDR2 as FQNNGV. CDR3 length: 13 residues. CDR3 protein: CASSSYRDRGEYF. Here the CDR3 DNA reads TGTGCCAGCAGCTCCTACCGGGACAGGGGCGAGTACTTC.

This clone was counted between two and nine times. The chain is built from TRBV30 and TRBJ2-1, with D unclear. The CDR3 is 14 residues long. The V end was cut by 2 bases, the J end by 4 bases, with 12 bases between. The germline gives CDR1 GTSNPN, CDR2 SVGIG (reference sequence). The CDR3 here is CAWSSGDLYNEQFF. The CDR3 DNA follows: TGTGCCTGGAGTTCCGGAGATTTATACAATGAGCAGTTCTTC.